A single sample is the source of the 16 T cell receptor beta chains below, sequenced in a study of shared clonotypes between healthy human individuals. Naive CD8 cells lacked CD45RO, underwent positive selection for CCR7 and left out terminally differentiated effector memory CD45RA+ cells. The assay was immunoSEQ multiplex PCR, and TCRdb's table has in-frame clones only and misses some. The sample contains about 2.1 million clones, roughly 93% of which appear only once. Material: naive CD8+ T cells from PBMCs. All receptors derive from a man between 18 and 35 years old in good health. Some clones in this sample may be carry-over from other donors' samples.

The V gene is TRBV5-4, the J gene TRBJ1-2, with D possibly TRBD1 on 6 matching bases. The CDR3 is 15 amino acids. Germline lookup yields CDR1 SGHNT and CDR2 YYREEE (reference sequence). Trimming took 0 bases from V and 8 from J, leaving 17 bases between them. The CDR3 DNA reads TGTGCCAGCAGCTTGGTAGGGGCAGGGGATGGAGGCTACACCTTC. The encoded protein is CASSLVGAGDGGYTF.

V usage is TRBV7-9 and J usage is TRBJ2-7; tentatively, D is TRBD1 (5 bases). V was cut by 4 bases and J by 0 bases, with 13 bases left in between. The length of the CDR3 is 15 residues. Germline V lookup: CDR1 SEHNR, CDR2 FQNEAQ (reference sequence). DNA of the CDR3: TGTGCCAGCAGCTCTCACTCAGGGTTCTCCTACGAGCAGTACTTC. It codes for CASSSHSGFSYEQYF.

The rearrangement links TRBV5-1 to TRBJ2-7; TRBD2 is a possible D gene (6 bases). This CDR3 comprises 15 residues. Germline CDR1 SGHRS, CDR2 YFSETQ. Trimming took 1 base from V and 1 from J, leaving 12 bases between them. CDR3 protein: CASSLSGETSYEQYF. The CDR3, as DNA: TGCGCCAGCAGCTTGTCGGGGGAAACTTCCTACGAGCAGTACTTC.

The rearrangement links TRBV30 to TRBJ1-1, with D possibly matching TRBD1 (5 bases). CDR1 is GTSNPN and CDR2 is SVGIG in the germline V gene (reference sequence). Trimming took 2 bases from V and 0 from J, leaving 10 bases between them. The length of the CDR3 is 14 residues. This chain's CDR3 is CAWSWGGMNTEAFF. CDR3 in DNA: TGTGCCTGGAGTTGGGGGGGAATGAACACTGAAGCTTTCTTT. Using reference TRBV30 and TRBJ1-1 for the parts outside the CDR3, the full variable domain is SQTIHQWPATLVQPVGSPLSLECTVEGTSNPNLYWYRQAAGRGLQLLFYSVGIGQISSEVPQNLSASRPQDRQFILSSKKLLLSDSGFYLCAWSWGGMNTEAFFGQGTRLTVV.

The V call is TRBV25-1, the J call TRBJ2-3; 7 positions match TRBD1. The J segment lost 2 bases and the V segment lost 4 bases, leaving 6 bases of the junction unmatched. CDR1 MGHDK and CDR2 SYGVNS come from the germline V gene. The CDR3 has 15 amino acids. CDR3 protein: CASSAWDSNTDTQYF. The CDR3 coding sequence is TGTGCCAGCAGTGCTTGGGACAGCAACACAGATACGCAGTATTTT. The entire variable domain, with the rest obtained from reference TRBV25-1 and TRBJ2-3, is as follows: EADIYQTPRYLVIGTGKKITLECSQTMGHDKMYWYQQDPGMELHLIHYSYGVNSTEKGDLSSESTVSRIRTEHFPLTLESARPSHTSQYLCASSAWDSNTDTQYFGPGTRLTVL.

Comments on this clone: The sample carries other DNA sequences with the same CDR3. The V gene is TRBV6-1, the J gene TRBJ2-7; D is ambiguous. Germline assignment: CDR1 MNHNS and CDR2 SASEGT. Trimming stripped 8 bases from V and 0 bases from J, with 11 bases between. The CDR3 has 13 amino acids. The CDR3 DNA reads TGTGCCAGCCGCGGCGGCTCCTCCTACGAGCAGTACTTC. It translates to CASRGGSSYEQYF.

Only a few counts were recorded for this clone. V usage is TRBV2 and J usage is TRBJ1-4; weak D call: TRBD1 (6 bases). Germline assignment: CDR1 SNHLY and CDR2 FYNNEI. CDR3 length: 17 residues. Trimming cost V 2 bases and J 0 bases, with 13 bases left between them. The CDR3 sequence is CASSEWDTAATNEKLFF. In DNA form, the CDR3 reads TGTGCCAGCAGTGAATGGGACACTGCAGCAACTAATGAAAAACTGTTTTTT.

The CDR3 DNA is TGCGCCAGCAGCAAGGGACAGGGGCTTTACGAGCAGTACTTC. Translating gives CASSKGQGLYEQYF. The chain has TRBV5-1 and TRBJ2-7; 10 bases fit TRBD1. This CDR3 region has 14 residues. Germline-derived CDR1 and CDR2 are SGHRS and YFSETQ. V gave up 4 bases and J gave up 4 bases; unmatched junction bases: 5.

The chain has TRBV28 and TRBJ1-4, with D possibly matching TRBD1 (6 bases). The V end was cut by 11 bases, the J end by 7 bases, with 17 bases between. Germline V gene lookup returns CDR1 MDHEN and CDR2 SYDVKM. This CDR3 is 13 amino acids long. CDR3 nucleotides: TGTGCCCCCAGGGGAACGGATTCTGAAAAACTGTTTTTT. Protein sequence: CAPRGTDSEKLFF.

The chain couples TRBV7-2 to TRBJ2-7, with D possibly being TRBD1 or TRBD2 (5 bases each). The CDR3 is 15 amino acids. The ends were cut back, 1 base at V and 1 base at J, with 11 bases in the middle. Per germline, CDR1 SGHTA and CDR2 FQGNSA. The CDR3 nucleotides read TGTGCCAGCAGCTTAGATGCAGGGAGTTCCTACGAGCAGTACTTC. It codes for CASSLDAGSSYEQYF.

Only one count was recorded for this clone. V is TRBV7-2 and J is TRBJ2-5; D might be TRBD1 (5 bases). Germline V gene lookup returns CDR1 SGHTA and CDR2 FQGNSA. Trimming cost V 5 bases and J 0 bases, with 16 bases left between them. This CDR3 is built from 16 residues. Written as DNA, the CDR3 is TGTGCCAGCAGCGTGGTCAGGAGACAGTACCAAGAGACCCAGTACTTC. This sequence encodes CASSVVRRQYQETQYF.

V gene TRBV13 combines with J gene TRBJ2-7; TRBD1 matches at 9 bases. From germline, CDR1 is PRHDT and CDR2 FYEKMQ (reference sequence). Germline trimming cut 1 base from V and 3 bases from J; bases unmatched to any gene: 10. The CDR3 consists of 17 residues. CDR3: CASSLVVAGQGVYEQYF. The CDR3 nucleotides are TGTGCCAGCAGCTTAGTCGTGGCGGGACAGGGTGTCTACGAGCAGTACTTC.

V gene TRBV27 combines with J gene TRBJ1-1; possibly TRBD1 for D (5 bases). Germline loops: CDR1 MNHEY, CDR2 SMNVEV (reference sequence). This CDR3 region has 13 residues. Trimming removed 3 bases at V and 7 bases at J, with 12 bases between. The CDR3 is CASSFGGIREAFF. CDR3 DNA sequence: TGTGCCAGCAGTTTTGGGGGGATACGTGAAGCTTTCTTT.

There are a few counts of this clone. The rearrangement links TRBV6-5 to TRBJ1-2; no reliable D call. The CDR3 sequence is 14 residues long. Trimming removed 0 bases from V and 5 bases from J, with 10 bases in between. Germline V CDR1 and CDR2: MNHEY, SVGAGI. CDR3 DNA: TGTGCCAGCAGTTACTCAACAAGGATGTATGGCTACACCTTC. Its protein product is CASSYSTRMYGYTF.

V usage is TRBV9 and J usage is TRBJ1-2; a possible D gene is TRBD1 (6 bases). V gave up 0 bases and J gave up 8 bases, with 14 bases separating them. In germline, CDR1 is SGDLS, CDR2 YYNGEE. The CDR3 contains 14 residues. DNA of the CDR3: TGTGCCAGCAGCGTAGGAGGGGGGCCGGTCGGCTACACCTTC. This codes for CASSVGGGPVGYTF.

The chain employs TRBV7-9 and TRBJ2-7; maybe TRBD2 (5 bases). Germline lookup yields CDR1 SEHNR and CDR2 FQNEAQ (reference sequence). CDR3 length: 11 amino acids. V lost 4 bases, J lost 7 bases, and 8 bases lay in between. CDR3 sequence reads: CASSYPGEQYF. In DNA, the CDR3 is TGTGCCAGCAGCTACCCGGGGGAGCAGTACTTC.